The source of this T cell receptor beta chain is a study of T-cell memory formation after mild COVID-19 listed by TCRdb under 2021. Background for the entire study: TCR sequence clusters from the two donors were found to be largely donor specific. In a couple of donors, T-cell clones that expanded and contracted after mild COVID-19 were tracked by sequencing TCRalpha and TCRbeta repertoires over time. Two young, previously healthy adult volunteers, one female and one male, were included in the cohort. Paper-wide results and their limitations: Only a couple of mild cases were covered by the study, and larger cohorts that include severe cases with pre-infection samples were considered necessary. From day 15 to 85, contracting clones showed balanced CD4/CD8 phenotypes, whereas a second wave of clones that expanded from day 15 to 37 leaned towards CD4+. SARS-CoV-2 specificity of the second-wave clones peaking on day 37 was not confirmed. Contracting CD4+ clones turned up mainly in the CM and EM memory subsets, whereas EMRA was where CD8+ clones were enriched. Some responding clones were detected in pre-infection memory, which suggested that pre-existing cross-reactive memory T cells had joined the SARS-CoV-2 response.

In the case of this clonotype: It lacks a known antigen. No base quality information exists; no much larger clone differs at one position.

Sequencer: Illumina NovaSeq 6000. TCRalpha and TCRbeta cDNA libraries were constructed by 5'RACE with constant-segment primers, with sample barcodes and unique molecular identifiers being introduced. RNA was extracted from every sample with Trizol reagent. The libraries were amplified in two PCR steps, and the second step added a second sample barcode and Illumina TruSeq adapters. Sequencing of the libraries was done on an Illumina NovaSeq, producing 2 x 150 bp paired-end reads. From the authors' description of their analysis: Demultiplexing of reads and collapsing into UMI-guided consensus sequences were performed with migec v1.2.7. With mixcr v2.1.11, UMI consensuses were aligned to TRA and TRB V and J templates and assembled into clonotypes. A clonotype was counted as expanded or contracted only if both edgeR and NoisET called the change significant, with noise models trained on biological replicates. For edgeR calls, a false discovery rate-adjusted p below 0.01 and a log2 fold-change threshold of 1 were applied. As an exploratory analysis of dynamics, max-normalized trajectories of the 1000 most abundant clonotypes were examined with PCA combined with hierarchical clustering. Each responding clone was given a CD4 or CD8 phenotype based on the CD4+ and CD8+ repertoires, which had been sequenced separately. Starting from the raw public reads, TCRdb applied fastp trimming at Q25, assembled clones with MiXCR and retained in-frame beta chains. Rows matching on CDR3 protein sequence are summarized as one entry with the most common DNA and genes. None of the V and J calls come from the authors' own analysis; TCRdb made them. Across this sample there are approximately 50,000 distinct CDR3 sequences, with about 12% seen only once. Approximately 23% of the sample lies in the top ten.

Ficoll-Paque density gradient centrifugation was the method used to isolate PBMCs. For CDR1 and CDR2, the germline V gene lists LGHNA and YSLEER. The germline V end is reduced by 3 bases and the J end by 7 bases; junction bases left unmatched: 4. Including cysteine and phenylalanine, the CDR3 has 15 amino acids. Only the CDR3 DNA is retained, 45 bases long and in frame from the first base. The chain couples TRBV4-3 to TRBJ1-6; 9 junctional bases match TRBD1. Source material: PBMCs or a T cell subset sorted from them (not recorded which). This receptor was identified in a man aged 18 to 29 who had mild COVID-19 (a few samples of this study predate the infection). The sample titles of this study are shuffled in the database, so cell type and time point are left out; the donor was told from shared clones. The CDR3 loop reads CASSHYGQGNSPLHF. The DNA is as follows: TGCGCCAGCAGCCATTACGGACAGGGGAATTCACCCCTCCACTTT.